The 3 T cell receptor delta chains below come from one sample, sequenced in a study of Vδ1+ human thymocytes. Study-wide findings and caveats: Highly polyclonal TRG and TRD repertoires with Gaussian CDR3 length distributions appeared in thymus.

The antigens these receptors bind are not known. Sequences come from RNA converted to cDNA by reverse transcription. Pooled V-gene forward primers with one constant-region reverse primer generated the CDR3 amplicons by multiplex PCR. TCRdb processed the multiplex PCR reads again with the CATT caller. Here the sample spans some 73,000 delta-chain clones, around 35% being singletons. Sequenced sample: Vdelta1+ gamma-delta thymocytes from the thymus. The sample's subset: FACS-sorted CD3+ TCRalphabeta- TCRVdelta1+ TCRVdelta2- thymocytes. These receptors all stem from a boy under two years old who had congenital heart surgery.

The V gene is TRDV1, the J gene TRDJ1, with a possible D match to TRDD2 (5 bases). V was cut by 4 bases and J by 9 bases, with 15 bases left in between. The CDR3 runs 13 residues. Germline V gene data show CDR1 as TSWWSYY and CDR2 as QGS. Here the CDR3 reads CALGGLPLVQLIF. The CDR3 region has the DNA TGTGCTCTTGGGGGACTTCCGCTGGTCCAACTCATCTTT.

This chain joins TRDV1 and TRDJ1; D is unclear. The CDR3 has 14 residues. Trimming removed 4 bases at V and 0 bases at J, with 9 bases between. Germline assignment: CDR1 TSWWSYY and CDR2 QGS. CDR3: CALGGPPYTDKLIF. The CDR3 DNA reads TGTGCTCTTGGGGGACCTCCTTACACCGATAAACTCATCTTT.

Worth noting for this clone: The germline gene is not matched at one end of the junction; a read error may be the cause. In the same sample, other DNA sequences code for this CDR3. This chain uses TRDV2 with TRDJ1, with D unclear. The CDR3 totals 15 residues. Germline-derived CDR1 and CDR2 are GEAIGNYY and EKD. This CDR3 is CACDTLVEYTDKLIF. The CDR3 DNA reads TGTGCCTGTGACACCCTGGTAGAGTACACCGATAAGCTCATCTTT.